The 17 T cell receptor beta chains listed next were all sequenced from one sample in a study of T cell changes during pregnancy in multiple sclerosis. Clones were read by immunoSEQ multiplex PCR, and TCRdb kept only the in-frame ones, dropping some. The sample lists fewer than 65,000 clones; about 91% were seen once. Sequencing used peripheral blood, obtained before pregnancy. These receptors were taken from a female donor with multiple sclerosis, enrolled in a pregnancy study.

This rearrangement joins TRBV18 to TRBJ2-7; 12 nucleotides agree with TRBD1. The V gene end was trimmed by 3 bases and the J gene end by 2 bases; junction bases not matched to a gene: 2. Germline lookup yields CDR1 KGHSH and CDR2 LQKENI. The CDR3 consists of 15 residues. CDR3 sequence: CASSPGQGATYEQYF. CDR3 nucleotide sequence: TGTGCCAGCTCACCGGGACAGGGGGCCACCTACGAGCAGTACTTC. Based on the CDR3 plus reference TRBV18 and TRBJ2-7, the full variable domain is NAGVMQNPRHLVRRRGQEARLRCSPMKGHSHVYWYRQLPEEGLKFMVYLQKENIIDESGMPKERFSAEFPKEGPSILRIQQVVRGDSAAYFCASSPGQGATYEQYFGPGTRLTVT.

The rearrangement uses TRBV4-2 and TRBJ1-1; TRBD1 might be the D (6 bases). This CDR3 is 11 amino acids long. The V and J ends lost 11 bases and 11 bases respectively, with 18 bases between them. CDR1 LGHNA and CDR2 YNFKEQ come from the germline V gene. CDR3 DNA: TGTGCCGCTCGGGGGGGCCCTTCGGCTTTCTTT. Translating it yields CAARGGPSAFF.

V is TRBV30 and J is TRBJ2-2; TRBD2 agrees at 10 bases. V lost 2 bases to trimming and J lost 3 bases; unmatched junction nucleotides: 3. Looked up from germline, CDR1 is GTSNPN and CDR2 is SVGIG (reference sequence). This CDR3 comprises 15 residues. The CDR3 DNA sequence: TGTGCCTGGAGTAGCGGGGGGGCCGACACCGGGGAGCTGTTTTTT. Its translation: CAWSSGGADTGELFF.

The CDR3 DNA sequence: TGCGCCAGCAGCAAAGACAAACCCTCCTATGGCTACACCTTC. Its translation: CASSKDKPSYGYTF. This rearrangement joins TRBV5-1 to TRBJ1-2; D remains ambiguous. Germline assignment: CDR1 SGHRS and CDR2 YFSETQ. The ends were cut back, 4 bases at V and 4 bases at J, with 14 bases in the middle. The CDR3 spans 14 residues.

The J gene is TRBJ2-5, the V gene TRBV9, with 7 bases aligning to TRBD2. CDR1 is SGDLS, CDR2 YYNGEE, per germline. J lost 1 base, V lost 4 bases, and 7 bases had no gene match. The CDR3 spans 15 residues. The CDR3 bases are TGTGCCAGCAGCCCTCAGCGGGGCCCCCAAGAGACCCAGTACTTC. Its protein product is CASSPQRGPQETQYF.

This clone is a singleton in its sample. The CDR3 reads CASSEGSAYEQYF. The CDR3, as DNA: TGTGCCAGCAGTGAAGGCTCAGCCTACGAGCAGTACTTC. The V call is TRBV6-1, the J call TRBJ2-7; the D is unclear. The CDR3 loop spans 13 amino acids. In germline, CDR1 is MNHNS, CDR2 SASEGT. V was cut by 1 base and J by 2 bases, with 6 bases left in between.

The chain combines TRBV2 with TRBJ1-5; 7 bases align to TRBD1. The CDR3 sequence is 13 residues long. Trimming at V came to 7 bases and at J to 6 bases, leaving 6 bases not matched to a gene. CDR1 and CDR2 from the germline V gene are SNHLY and FYNNEI. The CDR3 DNA sequence: TGTGCCAGCACCCGACAGGGCGGTCAGCCCCAGCATTTT. Translated, it gives CASTRQGGQPQHF.

The chain uses TRBV7-9 and TRBJ1-1, with D possibly being TRBD1 (5 bases). The CDR3 totals 14 residues. The germline V gene has CDR1 SEHNR and CDR2 FQNEAQ (reference sequence). V lost 0 bases and J lost 4, with 9 bases in between. CDR3 in DNA: TGTGCCAGCAGCTTAGCGTTGGGGGGCACTGAAGCTTTCTTT. Translated: CASSLALGGTEAFF. Supplemented by reference TRBV7-9 and TRBJ1-1, the full variable domain reads DTGVSQNPRHKITKRGQNVTFRCDPISEHNRLYWYRQTLGQGPEFLTYFQNEAQLEKSRLLSDRFSAERPKGSFSTLEIQRTEQGDSAMYLCASSLALGGTEAFFGQGTRLTVV.

V is TRBV30 and J is TRBJ2-5, with TRBD1 as a possible D gene (7 bases). Trimming took 0 bases from V and 9 from J, leaving 20 bases between them. The CDR3 runs to 15 residues. In germline, CDR1 is GTSNPN, CDR2 SVGIG (reference sequence). CDR3 DNA: TGTGCCTGGAGTGTACTAGGCTCTCCCAGGGGGGCCCAGTACTTC. This codes for CAWSVLGSPRGAQYF.

The V call is TRBV2, the J call TRBJ2-5; 8 bases map to TRBD1. The CDR3 totals 14 residues. Trimming removed 6 bases from V and 5 bases from J; junction bases left unmatched: 8. CDR1 is SNHLY, CDR2 FYNNEI, per germline. The chain's CDR3 is CASRWAGGEETQYF. CDR3 DNA: TGTGCCAGCAGGTGGGCAGGGGGCGAGGAGACCCAGTACTTC.

This clone has just one count. The chain is built from TRBV21-1 and TRBJ1-3; the table's D call, TRBD1, was not checked against the DNA. TRBV21-1 is given as a pseudogene. The CDR3 is 12 residues long. The CDR3 nucleotides read TGTGCCACCTTAGGGGGTGGAAACACCATATATTTT. Its translation: CATLGGGNTIYF.

The rearrangement joins TRBV2 to TRBJ1-2; 8 positions agree with TRBD1. CDR3 size: 17 residues. Germline CDR1 reads SNHLY; CDR2 reads FYNNEI. With V trimmed by 5 bases and J by 0 bases, 11 bases remained unmatched. CDR3 sequence reads: CASSPTDRVKSNYGYTF. The CDR3 coding sequence is TGTGCCAGCAGTCCCACGGACAGGGTTAAATCTAACTATGGCTACACCTTC.

This clone was observed once. The CDR3: CASRTGGANYGYTF. In nucleotides, the CDR3 is TGTGCCAGCCGGACAGGGGGCGCGAACTATGGCTACACCTTC. V gene TRBV19 combines with J gene TRBJ1-2, with 11 bases fitting TRBD1. Trimming at V came to 9 bases and at J to 2 bases, leaving 5 bases not matched to a gene. This CDR3 region has 14 residues. Looked up from germline, CDR1 is LNHDA and CDR2 is SQIVND (reference sequence).

V is TRBV19 and J is TRBJ1-1; the D is unclear. This CDR3 has 13 amino acids. Trimming cost V 6 bases and J 2 bases, with 10 bases left between them. The germline CDR1 and CDR2 sequences are LNHDA and SQIVND (reference sequence). This chain's CDR3 is CASSPQVNTEAFF. DNA for the CDR3: TGTGCCAGTAGCCCGCAGGTAAACACTGAAGCTTTCTTT.

The chain uses TRBV9 and TRBJ2-5; D perhaps matches TRBD2 (6 bases). V was shortened by 0 bases and J by 4 bases, with 10 bases between the two germline ends. Per germline, CDR1 SGDLS and CDR2 YYNGEE. There are 14 residues in the CDR3. CDR3 DNA sequence: TGTGCCAGCAGCGTAGCGGGCGGGGTAGAGACCCAGTACTTC. It codes for CASSVAGGVETQYF.

The genes are TRBV2 and TRBJ1-5, with TRBD1 matching over 9 bases. V gave up 8 bases and J gave up 6 bases; unmatched junction bases: 8. Germline CDR1 SNHLY, CDR2 FYNNEI. This CDR3 has 14 amino acids. The CDR3 loop is CASGPTGGTQPQHF. The CDR3 region has the DNA TGTGCCAGCGGGCCCACAGGGGGCACTCAGCCCCAGCATTTT.

This chain connects TRBV11-2 to TRBJ1-6, with D hard to call. V gave up 4 bases and J gave up 2 bases, with 12 bases separating them. Per the germline V gene, CDR1 is SGHAT and CDR2 is FQNNGV. This CDR3 is 16 amino acids long. In DNA form, the CDR3 reads TGTGCCAGCAGCTACGTTAGAGGCGCCTATAATTCACCCCTCCACTTT. Its protein is CASSYVRGAYNSPLHF.